This entry lists 15 T cell receptor beta chains sequenced from one sample in a study of blood T cells in healthy people across ages. Next came a second PCR, run for 7 to 11 cycles, which used a sample-barcoded 5' primer along with a J-beta primer mix. Each CDR3 protein is one row after TCRdb ran MiXCR on the 5' RACE reads. The sample consists of approximately 900,000 distinct CDR3 sequences, around 46% of them appearing once. Sequenced: blood. Receptors originate from a man aged 30 to 45 in good health.

The J gene is TRBJ1-1, the V gene TRBV7-9; the D gene is possibly TRBD1 (6 bases). The germline V gene has CDR1 SEHNR and CDR2 FQNEAQ (reference sequence). The CDR3 spans 14 residues. V dropped 1 base and J dropped 11 bases, with 17 bases sitting between them. CDR3 in DNA: TGTGCCAGCAGCTTAGGATACACAGGGACGGAGGCTTTCTTT. Protein: CASSLGYTGTEAFF.

This clonotype has ten or more counts. V and J are TRBV5-1 and TRBJ2-7; tentative D call: TRBD2 (6 bases). The germline gives CDR1 SGHRS, CDR2 YFSETQ. The CDR3 covers 14 residues. V lost 4 bases, J lost 3 bases, and 14 bases lay in between. CDR3 sequence: CASSPLTGDYEQYF. Written as DNA, the CDR3 is TGCGCCAGCAGCCCCCTAACGGGGGACTACGAGCAGTACTTC.

In its sample, this clonotype was seen a few times. V and J are TRBV7-9 and TRBJ1-5, with no clear D. Germline CDR1 is SEHNR and CDR2 is FQNEAQ (reference sequence). The CDR3 contains 15 residues. Trimming removed 4 bases from V and 4 bases from J, with 14 bases in between. Here the CDR3 reads CASSSPGTGNQPQHF. In DNA, the CDR3 is TGTGCCAGCAGCTCCCCAGGTACGGGGAATCAGCCCCAGCATTTT.

This clonotype has a handful of counts. V and J are TRBV6-2 or TRBV6-3 and TRBJ2-1, with TRBD2 identical over 10 bases. Germline assignment: CDR1 MNHEY and CDR2 SVGEGT. With 6 bases clipped from V and 3 bases from J, the junction kept 5 bases outside the gene matches. The CDR3 runs 15 residues. The CDR3 reads CASRQWTSGYNEQFF. The CDR3 DNA follows: TGTGCCAGCAGACAATGGACTAGCGGCTACAATGAGCAGTTCTTC.

This clonotype was observed a few times. This chain uses TRBV25-1 with TRBJ1-5; maybe TRBD1 (5 bases). Trimming cost V 2 bases and J 5 bases, with 10 bases left between them. This CDR3 has 14 residues. Germline V gene sequence: CDR1 MGHDK, CDR2 SYGVNS. The CDR3 region has the DNA TGTGCCAGCAGTGAAAGTGGACACGATCAGCCCCAGCATTTT. This sequence encodes CASSESGHDQPQHF.

The V and J genes are TRBV7-2 and TRBJ1-4, with 7 nucleotides matching TRBD1. The CDR3 sequence is 15 residues long. V dropped 7 bases and J dropped 5; count of bases not matched to a gene: 10. Germline V gene sequence: CDR1 SGHTA, CDR2 FQGNSA. The CDR3 nucleotides read TGTGCCAGCACCGTAAGCGGGACAGTAAATGAAAAACTGTTTTTT. This gives the protein CASTVSGTVNEKLFF.

As for this clonotype: Given a much more abundant clone one base away, this may be a read error. The rearrangement links TRBV28 to TRBJ2-5, with D uncertain. Germline values: CDR1 MDHEN, CDR2 SYDVKM. The CDR3 loop spans 11 amino acids. Trimming stripped 5 bases from V and 7 bases from J, with 8 bases between. CDR3 region: CASSEGVTQYF. CDR3 bases: TGTGCCAGCAGTGAAGGTGTGACCCAGTACTTC.

This clonotype showed up just a few times. The chain joins TRBV7-9 to TRBJ2-7; maybe TRBD1 (5 bases). CDR1 is SEHNR, CDR2 FQNEAQ, per germline (reference sequence). V was trimmed by 5 bases and J by 3 bases, leaving 14 bases between them. The CDR3 spans 14 residues. CDR3 sequence reads: CASSQVGHSYEQYF. The CDR3, as DNA: TGTGCCAGCAGCCAGGTGGGGCACAGCTACGAGCAGTACTTC.

About this clonotype: A much larger clone differs by one base, so this may be a read error. The gene calls are TRBV20-1 and TRBJ2-1; 15 bases fit TRBD2. The CDR3 extends over 22 amino acids. Per germline, CDR1 DFQATT and CDR2 SNEGSKA (reference sequence). CDR3 region: CSAGDRRRQTRTSGGDYNEQFF. The CDR3 nucleotides are TGCAGTGCTGGAGATCGACGTCGGCAAACAAGGACTAGCGGGGGGGATTACAATGAGCAGTTCTTC.

This chain joins TRBV10-3 and TRBJ2-7; D uncertain. This CDR3 has 14 residues. V was shortened by 0 bases and J by 12 bases, with 18 bases between the two germline ends. The germline gives CDR1 ENHRY, CDR2 SYGVKD. CDR3 DNA: TGTGCCATCAGTGAGTCTTCGGGCGGACGCCCGTGGTACTTC. It specifies CAISESSGGRPWYF.

The sample holds many counts of this clonotype. A read error may produce the germline difference seen at one junction end. This chain connects TRBV5-1 to TRBJ2-3, with 11 bases aligning to TRBD2. CDR3 length: 15 amino acids. The germline V gene has CDR1 SGHRS and CDR2 YFSETQ. Here the CDR3 reads CASSFLAGGTDTQYF. CDR3 nucleotide sequence: TGTGCCAGCAGCTTTCTAGCGGGGGGAACAGATACGCAGTATTTT. Based on the CDR3 plus reference TRBV5-1 and TRBJ2-3, the full variable domain is KAGVTQTPRYLIKTRGQQVTLSCSPISGHRSVSWYQQTPGQGLQFLFEYFSETQRNKGNFPGRFSGRQFSNSRSEMNVSTLELGDSALYLCASSFLAGGTDTQYFGPGTRLTVL.

There are a few counts of this clonotype. V is TRBV2 and J is TRBJ2-7; D is ambiguous. The V gene lost 3 bases and the J gene lost 0 bases, with 9 bases spanning the gap. The CDR3 sequence is 14 residues long. Germline CDR1 reads SNHLY; CDR2 reads FYNNEI. CDR3 in amino acids: CASSDGSSSYEQYF. In DNA, the CDR3 is TGTGCCAGCAGTGATGGCAGCAGCTCCTACGAGCAGTACTTC.

The CDR3 DNA sequence: TGTGCCAGAGGACAGGGGGCGGTTGAGCAGTTCTTC. Amino acids: CARGQGAVEQFF. J is TRBJ2-1 and V is TRBV6-1, with TRBD1 matching over 11 bases. The CDR3 loop spans 12 amino acids. Trimming cost V 9 bases and J 9 bases; bases outside gene matches: 4. Germline CDR1 and CDR2: MNHNS and SASEGT.

This chain connects TRBV4-1 to TRBJ2-2; 8 bases map to TRBD2. This CDR3 spans 17 amino acids. Germline CDR1 reads MGHRA; CDR2 reads YSYEKL. After removal of 0 bases from V and 4 bases from J, the junction contained 7 bases not matched to a gene. This CDR3 is CASSQDTAGVVTGELFF. The CDR3 bases are TGCGCCAGCAGCCAAGATACAGCGGGGGTCGTCACCGGGGAGCTGTTTTTT.

This clonotype was seen many times. The rearrangement links TRBV29-1 to TRBJ1-5; D is unclear. Germline V gives CDR1 SQVTM, CDR2 ANQGSEA. The ends were cut back, 6 bases at V and 2 bases at J, with 14 bases in the middle. The CDR3 runs to 14 residues. The CDR3 sequence is CSVDLGSGNQPQHF. CDR3 DNA sequence: TGCAGCGTAGACCTAGGTTCAGGCAATCAGCCCCAGCATTTT. Filled out from reference TRBV29-1 and TRBJ1-5, the complete variable domain reads SAVISQKPSRDICQRGTSLTIQCQVDSQVTMMFWYRQQPGQSLTLIATANQGSEATYESGFVIDKFPISRPNLTFSTLTVSNMSPEDSSIYLCSVDLGSGNQPQHFGDGTRLSIL.